This T cell receptor beta chain was identified during a study of B cell selection in AIRE deficiency. Regulatory T cells were sorted as CD4+CD25hiCD127low/negative cells. Sequencing used immunoSEQ multiplex PCR; TCRdb keeps in-frame clones, though not all of them. The sample lists approximately 21,000 clones, around 93% occurring once. The germline V gene encodes CDR1 MNHEY and CDR2 SVGAGI. The ends were cut back, 4 bases at V and 0 bases at J, with 10 bases in the middle. CDR3 length: 15 residues. The sequence was obtained from a human donor with AIRE deficiency. This chain links TRBV6-5 with TRBJ2-1; D not certain. The sequenced sample consisted of Tregs sorted from PBMCs. The CDR3 region is CASSFLGSSYNEQFF. Written as DNA, the CDR3 is TGTGCCAGCAGTTTTTTGGGAAGCTCCTACAATGAGCAGTTCTTC.